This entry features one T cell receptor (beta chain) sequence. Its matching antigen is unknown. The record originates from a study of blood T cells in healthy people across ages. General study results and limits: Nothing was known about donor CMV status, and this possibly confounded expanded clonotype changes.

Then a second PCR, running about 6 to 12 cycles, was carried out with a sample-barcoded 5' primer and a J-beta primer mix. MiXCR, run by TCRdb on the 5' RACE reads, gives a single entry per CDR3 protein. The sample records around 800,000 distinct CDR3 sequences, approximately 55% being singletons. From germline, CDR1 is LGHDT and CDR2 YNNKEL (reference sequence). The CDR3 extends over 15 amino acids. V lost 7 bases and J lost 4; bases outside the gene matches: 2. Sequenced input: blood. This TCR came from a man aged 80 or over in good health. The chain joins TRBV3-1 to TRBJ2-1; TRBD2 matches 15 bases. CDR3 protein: CASTGTSGRYNEQFF. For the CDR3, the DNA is TGTGCCAGCACCGGGACTAGCGGGAGGTACAATGAGCAGTTCTTC.